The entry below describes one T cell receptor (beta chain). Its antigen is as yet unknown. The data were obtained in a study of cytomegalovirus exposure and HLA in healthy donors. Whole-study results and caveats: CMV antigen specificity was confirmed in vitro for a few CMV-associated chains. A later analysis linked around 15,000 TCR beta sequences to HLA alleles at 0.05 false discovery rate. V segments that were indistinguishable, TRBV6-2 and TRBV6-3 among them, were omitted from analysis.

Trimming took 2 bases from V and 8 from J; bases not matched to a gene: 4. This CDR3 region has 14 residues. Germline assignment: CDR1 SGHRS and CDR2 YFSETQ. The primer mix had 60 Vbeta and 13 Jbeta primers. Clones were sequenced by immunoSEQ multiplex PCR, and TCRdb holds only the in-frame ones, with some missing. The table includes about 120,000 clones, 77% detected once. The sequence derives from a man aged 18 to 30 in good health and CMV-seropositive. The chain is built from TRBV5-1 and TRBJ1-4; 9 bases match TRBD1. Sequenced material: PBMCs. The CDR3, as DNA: TGCGCCAGCAGCTTAGGGACAGGGATCGAAAAACTGTTTTTT. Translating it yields CASSLGTGIEKLFF. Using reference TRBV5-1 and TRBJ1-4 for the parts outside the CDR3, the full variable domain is KAGVTQTPRYLIKTRGQQVTLSCSPISGHRSVSWYQQTPGQGLQFLFEYFSETQRNKGNFPGRFSGRQFSNSRSEMNVSTLELGDSALYLCASSLGTGIEKLFFGSGTQLSVL.